This T cell receptor beta chain is from a study of cytomegalovirus exposure and HLA in healthy donors. The germline gives CDR1 MNHEY, CDR2 SVGAGI. Trimming shortened V by 6 bases and J by 3 bases, and 15 bases separated the two germline ends. This CDR3 spans 15 amino acids. PCR employed 60 Vbeta and 13 Jbeta primers. Profiling relied on immunoSEQ multiplex PCR, and the TCRdb table lists in-frame clones only, not all of them. Counted here are over 75,000 clones, about 72% occurring once; the ten biggest clones make up approximately 2.1%. The chain is built from TRBV6-5 and TRBJ2-1; D is perhaps TRBD2 (5 bases). The receptor was derived from a man aged 25-45 years in good health and CMV-seronegative. Material: PBMCs. CDR3 amino acids: CASRLQFRDYNEQFF. The CDR3 bases are TGTGCCAGCAGACTTCAATTCCGGGACTACAATGAGCAGTTCTTC.